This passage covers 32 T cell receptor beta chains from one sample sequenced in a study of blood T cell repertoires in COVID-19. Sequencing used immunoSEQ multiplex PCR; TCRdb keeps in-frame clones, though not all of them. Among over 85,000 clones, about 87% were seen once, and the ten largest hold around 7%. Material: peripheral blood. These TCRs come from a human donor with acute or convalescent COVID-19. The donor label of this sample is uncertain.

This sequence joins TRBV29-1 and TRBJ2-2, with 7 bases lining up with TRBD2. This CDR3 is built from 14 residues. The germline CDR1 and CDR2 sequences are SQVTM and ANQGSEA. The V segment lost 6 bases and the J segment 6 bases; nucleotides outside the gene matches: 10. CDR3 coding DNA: TGCAGCGTCCACTGGGGGGGAGACGCCGGGGAGCTGTTTTTT. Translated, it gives CSVHWGGDAGELFF.

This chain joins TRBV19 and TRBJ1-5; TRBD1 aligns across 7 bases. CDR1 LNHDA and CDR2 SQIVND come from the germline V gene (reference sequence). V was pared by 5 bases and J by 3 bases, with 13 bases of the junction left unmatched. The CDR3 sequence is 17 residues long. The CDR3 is CASSPRQGMRDNQPQHF. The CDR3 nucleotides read TGTGCCAGTAGTCCAAGACAGGGTATGAGGGACAATCAGCCCCAGCATTTT.

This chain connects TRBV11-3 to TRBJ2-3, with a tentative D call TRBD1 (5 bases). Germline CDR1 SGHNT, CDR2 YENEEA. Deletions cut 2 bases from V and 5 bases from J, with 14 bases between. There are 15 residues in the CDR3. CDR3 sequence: CASSLSMGPRDTQYF. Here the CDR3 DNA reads TGTGCCAGCAGCTTATCTATGGGGCCACGAGATACGCAGTATTTT.

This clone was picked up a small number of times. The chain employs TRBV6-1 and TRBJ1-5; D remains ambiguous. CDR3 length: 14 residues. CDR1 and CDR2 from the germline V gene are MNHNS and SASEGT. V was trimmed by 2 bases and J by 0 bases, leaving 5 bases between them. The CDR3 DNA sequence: TGTGCCAGCAGTGAACTTTATAGCAATCAGCCCCAGCATTTT. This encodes CASSELYSNQPQHF.

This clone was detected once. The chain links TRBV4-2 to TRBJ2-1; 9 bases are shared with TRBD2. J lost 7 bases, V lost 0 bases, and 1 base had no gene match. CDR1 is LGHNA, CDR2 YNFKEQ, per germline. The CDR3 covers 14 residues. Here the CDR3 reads CASSQEGLANEQFF. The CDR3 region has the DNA TGTGCCAGCAGCCAAGAGGGACTAGCAAATGAGCAGTTCTTC.

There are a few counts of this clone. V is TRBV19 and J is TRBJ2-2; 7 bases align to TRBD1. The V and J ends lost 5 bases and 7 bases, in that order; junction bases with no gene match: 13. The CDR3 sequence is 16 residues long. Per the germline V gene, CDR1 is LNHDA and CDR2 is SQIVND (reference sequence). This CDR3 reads CASSGTLDRVDGELFF. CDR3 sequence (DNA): TGTGCCAGTAGTGGCACGCTCGACAGGGTGGACGGGGAGCTGTTTTTT.

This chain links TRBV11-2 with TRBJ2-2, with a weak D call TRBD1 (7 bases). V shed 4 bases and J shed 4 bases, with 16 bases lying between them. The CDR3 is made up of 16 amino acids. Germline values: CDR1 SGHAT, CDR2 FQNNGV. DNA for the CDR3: TGTGCCAGCAGCTCCCCGCGGGACAGCCTCACCGGGGAGCTGTTTTTT. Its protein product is CASSSPRDSLTGELFF.

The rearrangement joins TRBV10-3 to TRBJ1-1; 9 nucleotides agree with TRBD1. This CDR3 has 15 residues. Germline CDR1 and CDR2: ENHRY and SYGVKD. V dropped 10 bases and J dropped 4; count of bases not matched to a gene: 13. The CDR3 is CATRGTGLGSTEAFF. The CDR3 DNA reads TGTGCCACCCGTGGGACAGGGCTTGGAAGCACTGAAGCTTTCTTT.

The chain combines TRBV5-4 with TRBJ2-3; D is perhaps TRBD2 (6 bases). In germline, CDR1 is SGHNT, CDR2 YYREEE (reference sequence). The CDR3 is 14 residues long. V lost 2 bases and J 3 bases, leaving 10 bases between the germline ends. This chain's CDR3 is CASSLTSSTDTQYF. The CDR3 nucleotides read TGTGCCAGCAGCTTAACTAGCTCTACAGATACGCAGTATTTT. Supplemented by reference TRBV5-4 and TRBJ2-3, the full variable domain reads ETGVTQSPTHLIKTRGQQVTLRCSSQSGHNTVSWYQQALGQGPQFIFQYYREEENGRGNFPPRFSGLQFPNYSSELNVNALELDDSALYLCASSLTSSTDTQYFGPGTRLTVL.

DNA for the CDR3: TGCAGTGCTAGTCCTAGCGGGTTCTCCTACGAGCAGTACTTC. It is translated as CSASPSGFSYEQYF. The chain uses TRBV20-1 and TRBJ2-7, with TRBD2 identical over 8 bases. V lost 3 bases and J lost 0; bases outside the gene matches: 4. The germline V gene encodes CDR1 DFQATT and CDR2 SNEGSKA (reference sequence). This CDR3 has 14 amino acids.

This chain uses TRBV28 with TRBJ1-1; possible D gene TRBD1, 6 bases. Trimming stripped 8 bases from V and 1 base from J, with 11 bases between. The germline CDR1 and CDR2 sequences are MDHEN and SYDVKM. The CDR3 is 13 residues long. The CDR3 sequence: CASGLDRNTEAFF. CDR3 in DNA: TGTGCCAGCGGCTTGGACAGGAACACTGAAGCTTTCTTT.

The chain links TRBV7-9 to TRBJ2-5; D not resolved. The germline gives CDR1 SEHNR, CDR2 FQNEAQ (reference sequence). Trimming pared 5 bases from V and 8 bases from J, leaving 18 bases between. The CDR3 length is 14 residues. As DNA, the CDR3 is TGTGCCAGCAGCCAAGACACCTCCAGTGAAACCCAGTACTTC. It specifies CASSQDTSSETQYF. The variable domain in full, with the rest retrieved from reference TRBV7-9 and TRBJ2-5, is DTGVSQNPRHKITKRGQNVTFRCDPISEHNRLYWYRQTLGQGPEFLTYFQNEAQLEKSRLLSDRFSAERPKGSFSTLEIQRTEQGDSAMYLCASSQDTSSETQYFGPGTRLLVL.

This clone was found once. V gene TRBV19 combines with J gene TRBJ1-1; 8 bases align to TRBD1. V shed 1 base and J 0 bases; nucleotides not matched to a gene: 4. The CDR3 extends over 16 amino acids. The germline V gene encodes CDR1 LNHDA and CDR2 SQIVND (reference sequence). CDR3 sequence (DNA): TGTGCCAGTAGTATAGTACCGGGACAGGTGAACACTGAAGCTTTCTTT. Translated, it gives CASSIVPGQVNTEAFF.

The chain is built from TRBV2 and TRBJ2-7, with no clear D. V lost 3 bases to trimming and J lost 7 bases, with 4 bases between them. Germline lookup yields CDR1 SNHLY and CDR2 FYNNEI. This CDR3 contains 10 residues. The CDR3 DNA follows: TGTGCCAGCAGTGATATGGAGCAGTACTTC. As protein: CASSDMEQYF.

CDR3 sequence: CASREALSSHTQYF. In DNA form, the CDR3 reads TGTGCCAGCAGGGAGGCTCTGTCCTCCCATACGCAGTATTTT. The rearrangement joins TRBV6-5 to TRBJ2-3; D is perhaps TRBD2 (5 bases). CDR3 size: 14 residues. V was clipped by 6 bases and J by 7 bases, with 17 bases between them. Per germline, CDR1 MNHEY and CDR2 SVGAGI.

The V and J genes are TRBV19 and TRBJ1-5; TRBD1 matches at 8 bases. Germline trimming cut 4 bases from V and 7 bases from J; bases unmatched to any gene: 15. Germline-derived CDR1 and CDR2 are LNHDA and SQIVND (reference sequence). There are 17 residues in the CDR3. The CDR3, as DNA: TGTGCCAGTAGTAATCAATATATCACAGGGGGGGGACAGCCCCAGCATTTT. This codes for CASSNQYITGGGQPQHF.

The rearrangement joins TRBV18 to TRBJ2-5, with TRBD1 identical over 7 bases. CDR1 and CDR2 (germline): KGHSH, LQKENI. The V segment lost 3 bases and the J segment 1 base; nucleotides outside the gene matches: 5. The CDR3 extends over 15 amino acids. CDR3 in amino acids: CASSPVGQAQETQYF. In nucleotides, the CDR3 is TGTGCCAGCTCACCGGTAGGACAGGCCCAAGAGACCCAGTACTTC.

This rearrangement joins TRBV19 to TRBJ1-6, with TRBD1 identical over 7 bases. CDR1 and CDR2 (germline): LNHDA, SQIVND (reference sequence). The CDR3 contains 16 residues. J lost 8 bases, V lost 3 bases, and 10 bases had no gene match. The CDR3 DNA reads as TGTGCCAGTAGTATTTTATGGCGCAGGGGGGATTCACCCCTCCACTTT. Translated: CASSILWRRGDSPLHF.

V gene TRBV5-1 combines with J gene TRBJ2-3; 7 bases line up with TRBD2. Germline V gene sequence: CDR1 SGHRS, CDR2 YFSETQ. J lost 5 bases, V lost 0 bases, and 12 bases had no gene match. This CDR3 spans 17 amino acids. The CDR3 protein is CASSLVGSGGVGDTQYF. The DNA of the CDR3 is TGCGCCAGCAGCTTGGTGGGATCGGGGGGTGTTGGAGATACGCAGTATTTT.

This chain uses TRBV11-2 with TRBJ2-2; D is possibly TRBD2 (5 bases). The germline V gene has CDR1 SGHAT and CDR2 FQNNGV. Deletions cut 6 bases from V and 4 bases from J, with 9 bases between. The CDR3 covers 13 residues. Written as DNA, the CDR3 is TGTGCCAGCAGTGCAGGAGGCACCGGGGAGCTGTTTTTT. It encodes CASSAGGTGELFF.

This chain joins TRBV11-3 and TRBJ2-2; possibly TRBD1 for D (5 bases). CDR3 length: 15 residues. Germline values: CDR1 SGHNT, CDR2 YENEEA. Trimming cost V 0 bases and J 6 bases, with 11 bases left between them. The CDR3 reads CASSLDGHRSGELFF. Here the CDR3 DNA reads TGTGCCAGCAGCTTAGATGGACATCGGTCCGGGGAGCTGTTTTTT.

For the CDR3, the DNA is TGTGCCAGTAACCTTGGGGGGTTCGATCAGCCCCAGCATTTT. This translates into CASNLGGFDQPQHF. V usage is TRBV19 and J usage is TRBJ1-5; D possibly corresponds to TRBD1 (5 bases). This CDR3 comprises 14 residues. The germline V and J ends were trimmed by 7 bases and 5 bases, with 15 bases remaining between them. Per the germline V gene, CDR1 is LNHDA and CDR2 is SQIVND (reference sequence).

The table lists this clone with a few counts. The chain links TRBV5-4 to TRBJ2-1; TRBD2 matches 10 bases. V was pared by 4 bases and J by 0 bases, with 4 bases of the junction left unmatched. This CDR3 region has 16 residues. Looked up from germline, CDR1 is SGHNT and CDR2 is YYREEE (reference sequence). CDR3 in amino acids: CASSQSSGGSYNEQFF. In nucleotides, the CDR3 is TGTGCCAGCAGCCAGTCTAGCGGGGGCTCCTACAATGAGCAGTTCTTC. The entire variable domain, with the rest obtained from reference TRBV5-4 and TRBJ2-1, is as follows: ETGVTQSPTHLIKTRGQQVTLRCSSQSGHNTVSWYQQALGQGPQFIFQYYREEENGRGNFPPRFSGLQFPNYSSELNVNALELDDSALYLCASSQSSGGSYNEQFFGPGTRLTVL.

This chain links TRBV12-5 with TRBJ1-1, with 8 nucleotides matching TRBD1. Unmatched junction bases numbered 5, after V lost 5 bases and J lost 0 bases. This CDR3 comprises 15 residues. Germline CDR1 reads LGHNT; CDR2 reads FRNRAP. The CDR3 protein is CASGPGGYMNTEAFF. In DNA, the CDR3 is TGTGCTAGTGGTCCAGGGGGCTACATGAACACTGAAGCTTTCTTT.

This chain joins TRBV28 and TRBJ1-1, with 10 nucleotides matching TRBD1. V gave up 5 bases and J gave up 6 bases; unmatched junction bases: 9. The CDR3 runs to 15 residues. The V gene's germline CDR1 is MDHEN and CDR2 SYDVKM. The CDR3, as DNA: TGTGCCAGCAGTACATCGGGACAGGGGACCGCTGAAGCTTTCTTT. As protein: CASSTSGQGTAEAFF.

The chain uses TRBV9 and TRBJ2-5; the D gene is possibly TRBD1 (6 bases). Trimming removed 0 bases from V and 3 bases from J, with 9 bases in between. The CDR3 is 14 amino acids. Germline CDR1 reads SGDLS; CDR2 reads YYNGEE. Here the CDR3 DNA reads TGTGCCAGCAGCGTAGGAGGGGGTAAAGAGACCCAGTACTTC. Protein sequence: CASSVGGGKETQYF.

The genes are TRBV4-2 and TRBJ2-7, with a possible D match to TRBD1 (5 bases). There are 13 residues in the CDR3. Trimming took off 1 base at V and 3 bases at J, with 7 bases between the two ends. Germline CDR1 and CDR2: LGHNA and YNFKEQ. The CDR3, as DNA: TGTGCCAGCAGCCAAGTCAGGGACTACGAGCAGTACTTC. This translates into CASSQVRDYEQYF.

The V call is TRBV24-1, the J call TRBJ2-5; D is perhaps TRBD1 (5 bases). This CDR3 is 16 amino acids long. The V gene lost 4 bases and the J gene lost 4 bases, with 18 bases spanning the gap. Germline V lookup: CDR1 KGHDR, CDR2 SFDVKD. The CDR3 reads CATSENGLQGRETQYF. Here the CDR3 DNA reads TGTGCCACCAGTGAAAACGGGCTTCAGGGTCGAGAGACCCAGTACTTC.

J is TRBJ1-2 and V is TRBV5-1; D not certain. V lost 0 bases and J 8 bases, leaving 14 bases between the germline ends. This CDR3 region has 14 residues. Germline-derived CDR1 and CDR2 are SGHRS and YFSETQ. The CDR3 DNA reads TGCGCCAGCAGCTTGGTGCCAGCGTACGGAGGCTACACCTTC. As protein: CASSLVPAYGGYTF.

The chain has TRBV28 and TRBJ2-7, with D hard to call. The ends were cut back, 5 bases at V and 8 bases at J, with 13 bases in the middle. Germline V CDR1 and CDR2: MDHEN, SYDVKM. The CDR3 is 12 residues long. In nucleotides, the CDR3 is TGTGCCAGCAGTCCAACGTCTAGACAGCAGTACTTC. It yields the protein CASSPTSRQQYF. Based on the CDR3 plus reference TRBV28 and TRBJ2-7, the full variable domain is DVKVTQSSRYLVKRTGEKVFLECVQDMDHENMFWYRQDPGLGLRLIYFSYDVKMKEKGDIPEGYSVSREKKERFSLILESASTNQTSMYLCASSPTSRQQYFGPGTRLTVT.

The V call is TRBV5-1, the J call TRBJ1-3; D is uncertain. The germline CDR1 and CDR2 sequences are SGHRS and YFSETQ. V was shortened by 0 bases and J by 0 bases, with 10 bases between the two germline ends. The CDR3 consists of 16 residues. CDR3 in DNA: TGCGCCAGCAGCTTGGGCAGCGGTGGCTCTGGAAACACCATATATTTT. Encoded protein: CASSLGSGGSGNTIYF.

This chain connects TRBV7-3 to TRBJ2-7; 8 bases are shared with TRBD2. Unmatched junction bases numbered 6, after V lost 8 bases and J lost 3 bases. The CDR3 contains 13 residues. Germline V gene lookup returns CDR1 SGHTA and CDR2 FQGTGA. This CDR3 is CASSSSGGYEQYF. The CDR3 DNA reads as TGTGCCAGCTCCTCCAGCGGGGGCTACGAGCAGTACTTC.